The 3 T cell receptor beta chains below all came from one sample that was sequenced in a study of tumor-infiltrating lymphocytes in oesophageal squamous cell carcinoma (dated by TCRdb to the mid-2010s). The library was prepared using PCR. These reads were obtained on an Illumina HiSeq 2000. TCRdb reanalyzed the raw reads on its own, using fastp at Q25 for trimming and MiXCR for clone calling, and kept in-frame beta chains. Merged by CDR3 protein, the rows form single entries marked with the most common genes and DNA. The sample table lists approximately 10,000 distinct CDR3 sequences, about 60% of them with a count of one. The top ten clones comprise around 27% of the sample. Sequenced material: esophageal tumor tissue. Receptors were obtained from a female donor with esophageal squamous cell carcinoma.

As concerns this clonotype: The germline gene is not matched at one end of the junction; a read error may be the cause. The gene calls are TRBV6-2 or TRBV6-3 and TRBJ1-1; D not resolved. The CDR3 sequence is 14 residues long. CDR1 and CDR2 from the germline V gene are MNHEY and SVGEGT. For the CDR3, the DNA is TGTGCCAGCAGCCTTACTAGCGCCGCCTACGAGCAGTACTTT. Its protein is CASSLTSAAYEQYF.

J is TRBJ2-3 and V is TRBV7-8; 12 nucleotides align to TRBD1. The ends lost 5 bases at V and 6 bases at J; junction bases unmatched: 9. The germline V gene has CDR1 SGHVS and CDR2 FQNEAQ. CDR3 length equals 16 residues. CDR3 bases: TGTGCCAGCAGCACACCAGGGACAGGGGGCCTGGATACGCAGTATTTT. Encoded protein: CASSTPGTGGLDTQYF.

The rearrangement links TRBV7-2 to TRBJ2-3, with a tentative D call TRBD2 (5 bases). Matching the DNA end better, TRBJ2-7 makes the J call doubtful. The CDR3 has 15 residues. Germline-derived CDR1 and CDR2 are SGHTA and FQGNSA. Here the CDR3 reads CASSYQQRGRYEQYF. Written as DNA, the CDR3 is TGTGCCAGCAGCTACCAGCAGAGAGGGCGGTACGAGCAGTACTTC.